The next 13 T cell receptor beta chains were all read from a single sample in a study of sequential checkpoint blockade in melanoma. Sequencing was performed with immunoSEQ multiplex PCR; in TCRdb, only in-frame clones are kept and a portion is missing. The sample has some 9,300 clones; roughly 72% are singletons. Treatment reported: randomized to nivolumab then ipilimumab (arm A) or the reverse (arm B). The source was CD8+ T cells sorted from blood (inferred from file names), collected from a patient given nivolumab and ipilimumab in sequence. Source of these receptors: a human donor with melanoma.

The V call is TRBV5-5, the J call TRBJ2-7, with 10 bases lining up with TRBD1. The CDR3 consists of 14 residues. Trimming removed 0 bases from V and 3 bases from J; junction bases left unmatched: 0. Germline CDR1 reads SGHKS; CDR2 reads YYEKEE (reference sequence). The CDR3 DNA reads TGTGCCAGCAGCTTGGGGACAGGGGGCTACGAGCAGTACTTC. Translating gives CASSLGTGGYEQYF.

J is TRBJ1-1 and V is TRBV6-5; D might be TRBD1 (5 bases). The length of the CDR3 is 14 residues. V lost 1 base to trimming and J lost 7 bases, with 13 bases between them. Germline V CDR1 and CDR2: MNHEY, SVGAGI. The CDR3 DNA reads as TGTGCCAGCAGTTACTTTGCAGGGCAGGGTGAAGCTTTCTTT. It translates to CASSYFAGQGEAFF.

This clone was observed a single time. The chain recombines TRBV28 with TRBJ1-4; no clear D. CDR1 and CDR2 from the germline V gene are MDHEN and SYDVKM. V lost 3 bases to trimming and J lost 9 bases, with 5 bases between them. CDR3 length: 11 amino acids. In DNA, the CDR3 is TGTGCCAGCAGTTTTCTCCAAAAACTGTTTTTT. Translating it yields CASSFLQKLFF.

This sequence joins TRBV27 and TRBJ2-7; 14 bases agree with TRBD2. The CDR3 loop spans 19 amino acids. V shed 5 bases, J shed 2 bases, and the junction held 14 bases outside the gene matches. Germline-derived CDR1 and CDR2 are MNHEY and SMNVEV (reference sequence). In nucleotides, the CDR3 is TGTGCCAGCAGTCTAGAGGGGACTAGCGGGGGACCTTTTACCTACGAGCAGTACTTC. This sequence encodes CASSLEGTSGGPFTYEQYF.

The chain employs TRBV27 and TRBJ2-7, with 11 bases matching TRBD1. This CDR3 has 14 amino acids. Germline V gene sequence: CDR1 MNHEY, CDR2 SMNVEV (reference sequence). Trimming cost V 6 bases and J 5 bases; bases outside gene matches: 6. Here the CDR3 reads CASSQDRGLNEQYF. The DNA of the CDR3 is TGTGCCAGCAGCCAGGACAGGGGGCTGAACGAGCAGTACTTC.

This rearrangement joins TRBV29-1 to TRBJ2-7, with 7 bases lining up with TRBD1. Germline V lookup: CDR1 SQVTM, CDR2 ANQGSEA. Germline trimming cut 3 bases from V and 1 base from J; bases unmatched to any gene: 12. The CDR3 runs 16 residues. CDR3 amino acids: CSVEGATGIGSYEQYF. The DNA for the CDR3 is TGCAGCGTTGAGGGTGCGACAGGGATAGGGTCCTACGAGCAGTACTTC.

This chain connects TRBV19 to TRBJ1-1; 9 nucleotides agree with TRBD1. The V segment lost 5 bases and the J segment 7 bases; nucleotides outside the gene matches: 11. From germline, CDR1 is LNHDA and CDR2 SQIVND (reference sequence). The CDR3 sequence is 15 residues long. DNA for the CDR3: TGTGCCAGTAGTTCCTCCGGGACAGGGAAGAGTGAAGCTTTCTTT. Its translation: CASSSSGTGKSEAFF.

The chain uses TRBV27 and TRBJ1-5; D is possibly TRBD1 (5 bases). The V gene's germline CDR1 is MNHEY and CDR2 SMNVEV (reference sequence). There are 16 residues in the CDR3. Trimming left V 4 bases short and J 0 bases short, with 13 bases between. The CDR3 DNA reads TGTGCCAGCAGTTATAAGGGGCCCTATAGCAATCAGCCCCAGCATTTT. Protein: CASSYKGPYSNQPQHF.

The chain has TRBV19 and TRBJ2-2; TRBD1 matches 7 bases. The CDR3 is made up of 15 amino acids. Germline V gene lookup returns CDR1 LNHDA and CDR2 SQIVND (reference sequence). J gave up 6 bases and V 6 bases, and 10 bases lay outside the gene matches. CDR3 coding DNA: TGTGCCAGTAGCGAGACAGGGTGGTTGGCCGGGGAGCTGTTTTTT. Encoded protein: CASSETGWLAGELFF.

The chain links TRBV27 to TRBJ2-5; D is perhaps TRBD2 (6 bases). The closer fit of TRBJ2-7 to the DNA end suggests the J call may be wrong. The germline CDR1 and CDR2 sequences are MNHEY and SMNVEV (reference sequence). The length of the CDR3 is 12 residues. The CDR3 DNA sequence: TGTGCCAGCAGTTTTGGGGGGTACGAGCAGTACTTC. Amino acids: CASSFGGYEQYF.

This chain's CDR3 is CASSLRDRELDEQYF. CDR3 DNA sequence: TGTGCCAGTAGTCTCCGGGACAGGGAGTTAGACGAGCAGTACTTC. The chain carries TRBV19 and TRBJ2-7; TRBD1 matches 9 bases. The CDR3 length is 15 residues. Germline lookup yields CDR1 LNHDA and CDR2 SQIVND (reference sequence). Germline trimming cut 5 bases from V and 5 bases from J; bases unmatched to any gene: 10.

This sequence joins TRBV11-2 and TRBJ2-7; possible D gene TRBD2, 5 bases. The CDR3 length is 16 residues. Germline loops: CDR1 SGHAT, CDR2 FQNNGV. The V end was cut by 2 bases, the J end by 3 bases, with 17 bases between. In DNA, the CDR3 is TGTGCCAGCAGCTTAAATTTATCCCCCGGGGTCTACGAGCAGTACTTC. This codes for CASSLNLSPGVYEQYF.

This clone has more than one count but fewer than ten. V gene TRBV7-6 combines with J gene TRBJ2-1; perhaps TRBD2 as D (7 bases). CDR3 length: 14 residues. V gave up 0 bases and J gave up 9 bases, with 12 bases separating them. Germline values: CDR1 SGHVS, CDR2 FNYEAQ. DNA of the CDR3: TGTGCCAGCAGCTTAGCGGGGGGGCAGGTTGAGCAGTTCTTC. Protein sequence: CASSLAGGQVEQFF.